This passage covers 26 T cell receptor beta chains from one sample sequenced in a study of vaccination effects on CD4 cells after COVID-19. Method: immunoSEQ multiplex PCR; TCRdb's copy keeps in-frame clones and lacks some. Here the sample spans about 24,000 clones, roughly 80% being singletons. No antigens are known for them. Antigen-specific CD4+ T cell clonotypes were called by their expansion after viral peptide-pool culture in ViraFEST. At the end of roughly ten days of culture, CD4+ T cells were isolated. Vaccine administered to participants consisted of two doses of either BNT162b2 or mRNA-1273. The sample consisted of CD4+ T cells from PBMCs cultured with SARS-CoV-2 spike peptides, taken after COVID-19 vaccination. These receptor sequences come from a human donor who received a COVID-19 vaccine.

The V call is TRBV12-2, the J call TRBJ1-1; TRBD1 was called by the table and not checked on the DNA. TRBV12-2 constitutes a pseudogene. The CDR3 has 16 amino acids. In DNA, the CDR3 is TGTGCAAGTCGCCCAAGGACAGGGGTGAAGAACACTGAAGCTTTCTTT. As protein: CASRPRTGVKNTEAFF.

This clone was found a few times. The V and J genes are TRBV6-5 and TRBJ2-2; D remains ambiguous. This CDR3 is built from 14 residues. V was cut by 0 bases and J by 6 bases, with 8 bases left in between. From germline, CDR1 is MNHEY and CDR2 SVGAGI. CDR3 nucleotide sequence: TGTGCCAGCAGTTACTCGATCGGATCCGGGGAGCTGTTTTTT. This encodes CASSYSIGSGELFF.

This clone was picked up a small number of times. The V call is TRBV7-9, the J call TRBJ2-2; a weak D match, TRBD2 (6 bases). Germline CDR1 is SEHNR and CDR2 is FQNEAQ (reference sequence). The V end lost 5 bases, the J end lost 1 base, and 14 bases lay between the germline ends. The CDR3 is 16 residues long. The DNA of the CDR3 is TGTGCCAGCAGCGCCTTAGGGAGGTTGAACACCGGGGAGCTGTTTTTT. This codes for CASSALGRLNTGELFF.

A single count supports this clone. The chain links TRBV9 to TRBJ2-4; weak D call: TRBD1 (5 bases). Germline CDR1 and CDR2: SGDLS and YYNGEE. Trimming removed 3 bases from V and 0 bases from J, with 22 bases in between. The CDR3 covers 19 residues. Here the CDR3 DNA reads TGTGCCAGCAGCGCCCAGCCAAGCGACAGAAGGTCAGCCAAAAACATTCAGTACTTC. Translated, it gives CASSAQPSDRRSAKNIQYF.

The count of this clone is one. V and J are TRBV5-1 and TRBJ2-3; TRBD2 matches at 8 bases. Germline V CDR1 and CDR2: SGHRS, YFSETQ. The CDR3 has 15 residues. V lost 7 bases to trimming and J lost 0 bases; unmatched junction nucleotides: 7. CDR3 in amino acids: CASLRGRRSTDTQYF. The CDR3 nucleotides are TGCGCCAGCTTACGCGGGAGGCGGAGCACAGATACGCAGTATTTT.

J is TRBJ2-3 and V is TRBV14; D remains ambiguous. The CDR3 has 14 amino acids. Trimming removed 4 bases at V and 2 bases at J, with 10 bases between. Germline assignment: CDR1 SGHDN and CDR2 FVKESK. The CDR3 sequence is CASSPYGATDTQYF. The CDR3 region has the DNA TGTGCCAGCAGCCCCTACGGAGCCACAGATACGCAGTATTTT. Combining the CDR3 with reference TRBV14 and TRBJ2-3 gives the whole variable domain EAGVTQFPSHSVIEKGQTVTLRCDPISGHDNLYWYRRVMGKEIKFLLHFVKESKQDESGMPNNRFLAERTGGTYSTLKVQPAELEDSGVYFCASSPYGATDTQYFGPGTRLTVL.

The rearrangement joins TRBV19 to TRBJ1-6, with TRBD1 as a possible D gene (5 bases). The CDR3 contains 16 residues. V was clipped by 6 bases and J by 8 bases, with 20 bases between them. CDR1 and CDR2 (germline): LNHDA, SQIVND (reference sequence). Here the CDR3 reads CASRGDRGPAYSPLHF. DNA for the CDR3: TGTGCCAGTAGGGGGGACCGAGGACCTGCTTATTCACCCCTCCACTTT.

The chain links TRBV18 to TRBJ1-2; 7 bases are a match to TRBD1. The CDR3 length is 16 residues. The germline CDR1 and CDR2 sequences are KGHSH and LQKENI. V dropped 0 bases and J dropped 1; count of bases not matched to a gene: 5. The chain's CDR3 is CASSPPPGTVNYGYTF. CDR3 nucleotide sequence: TGTGCCAGCTCACCACCCCCCGGGACAGTTAACTATGGCTACACCTTC. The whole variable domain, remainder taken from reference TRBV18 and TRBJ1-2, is NAGVMQNPRHLVRRRGQEARLRCSPMKGHSHVYWYRQLPEEGLKFMVYLQKENIIDESGMPKERFSAEFPKEGPSILRIQQVVRGDSAAYFCASSPPPGTVNYGYTFGSGTRLTVV.

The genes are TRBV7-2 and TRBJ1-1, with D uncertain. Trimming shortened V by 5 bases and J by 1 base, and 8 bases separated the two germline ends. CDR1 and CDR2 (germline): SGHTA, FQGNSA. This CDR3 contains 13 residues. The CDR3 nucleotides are TGTGCCAGCAGCGCCCACTGGAACACTGAAGCTTTCTTT. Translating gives CASSAHWNTEAFF. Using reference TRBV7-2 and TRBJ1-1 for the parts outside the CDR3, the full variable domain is GAGVSQSPSNKVTEKGKDVELRCDPISGHTALYWYRQSLGQGLEFLIYFQGNSAPDKSGLPSDRFSAERTGGSVSTLTIQRTQQEDSAVYLCASSAHWNTEAFFGQGTRLTVV.

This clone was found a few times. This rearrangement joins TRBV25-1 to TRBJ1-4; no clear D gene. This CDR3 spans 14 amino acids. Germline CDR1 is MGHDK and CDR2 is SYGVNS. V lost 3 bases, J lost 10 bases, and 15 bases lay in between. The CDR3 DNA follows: TGTGCCAGCAGTGAGGTCTCGGACGGCGGAAAACTGTTTTTT. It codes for CASSEVSDGGKLFF.

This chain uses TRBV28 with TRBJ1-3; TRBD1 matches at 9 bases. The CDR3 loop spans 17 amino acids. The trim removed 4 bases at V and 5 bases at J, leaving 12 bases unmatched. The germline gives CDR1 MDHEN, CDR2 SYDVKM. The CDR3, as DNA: TGTGCCAGCAGTTCTCCGGGACAGGGCGCTAACCGAAACACCATATATTTT. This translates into CASSSPGQGANRNTIYF.

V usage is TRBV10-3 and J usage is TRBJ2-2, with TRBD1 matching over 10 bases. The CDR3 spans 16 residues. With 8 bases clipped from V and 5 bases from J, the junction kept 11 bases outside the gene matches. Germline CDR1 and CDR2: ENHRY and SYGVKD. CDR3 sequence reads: CAILKSGQGWTGELFF. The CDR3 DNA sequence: TGTGCCATCCTCAAGTCGGGACAGGGGTGGACCGGGGAGCTGTTTTTT.

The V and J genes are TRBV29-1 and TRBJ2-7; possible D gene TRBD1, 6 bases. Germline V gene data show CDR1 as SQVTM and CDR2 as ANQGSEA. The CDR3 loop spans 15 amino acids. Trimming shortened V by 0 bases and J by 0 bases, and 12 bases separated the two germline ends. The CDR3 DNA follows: TGCAGCGTTGAAGAACAAGGGACACTCTCCTACGAGCAGTACTTC. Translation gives CSVEEQGTLSYEQYF.

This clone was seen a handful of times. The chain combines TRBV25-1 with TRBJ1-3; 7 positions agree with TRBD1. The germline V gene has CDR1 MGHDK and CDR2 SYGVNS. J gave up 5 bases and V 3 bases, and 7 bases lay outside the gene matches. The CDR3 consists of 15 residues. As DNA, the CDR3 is TGTGCCAGCAGTGATAATGACAGGGAAAGAAACACCATATATTTT. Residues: CASSDNDRERNTIYF. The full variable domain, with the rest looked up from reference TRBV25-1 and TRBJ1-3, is EADIYQTPRYLVIGTGKKITLECSQTMGHDKMYWYQQDPGMELHLIHYSYGVNSTEKGDLSSESTVSRIRTEHFPLTLESARPSHTSQYLCASSDNDRERNTIYFGEGSWLTVV.

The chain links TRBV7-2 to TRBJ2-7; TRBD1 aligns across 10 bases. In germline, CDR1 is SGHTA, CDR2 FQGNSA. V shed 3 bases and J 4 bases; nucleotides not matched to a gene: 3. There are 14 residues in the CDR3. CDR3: CASSLDRGSYEQYF. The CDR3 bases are TGTGCCAGCAGCTTGGACAGGGGGTCTTACGAGCAGTACTTC. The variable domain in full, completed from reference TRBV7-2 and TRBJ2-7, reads GAGVSQSPSNKVTEKGKDVELRCDPISGHTALYWYRQSLGQGLEFLIYFQGNSAPDKSGLPSDRFSAERTGGSVSTLTIQRTQQEDSAVYLCASSLDRGSYEQYFGPGTRLTVT.

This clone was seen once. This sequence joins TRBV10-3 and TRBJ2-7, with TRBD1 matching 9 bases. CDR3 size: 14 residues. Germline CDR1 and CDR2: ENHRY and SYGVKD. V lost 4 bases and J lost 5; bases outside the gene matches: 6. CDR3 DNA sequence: TGTGCCATCAGTGTCGGGACAGGGCAAGACGAGCAGTACTTC. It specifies CAISVGTGQDEQYF.

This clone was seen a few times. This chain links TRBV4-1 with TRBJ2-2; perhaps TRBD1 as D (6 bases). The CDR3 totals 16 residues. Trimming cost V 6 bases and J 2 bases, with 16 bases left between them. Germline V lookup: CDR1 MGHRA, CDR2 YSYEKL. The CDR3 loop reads CASRHMTGPNTGELFF. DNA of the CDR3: TGCGCCAGCAGACACATGACAGGACCCAACACCGGGGAGCTGTTTTTT.

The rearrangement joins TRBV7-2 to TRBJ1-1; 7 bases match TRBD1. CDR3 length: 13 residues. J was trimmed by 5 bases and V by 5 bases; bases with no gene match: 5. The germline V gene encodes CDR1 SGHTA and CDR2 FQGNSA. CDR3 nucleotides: TGTGCCAGCAGCCCTCTACAGGGGACTGAAGCTTTCTTT. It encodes CASSPLQGTEAFF.

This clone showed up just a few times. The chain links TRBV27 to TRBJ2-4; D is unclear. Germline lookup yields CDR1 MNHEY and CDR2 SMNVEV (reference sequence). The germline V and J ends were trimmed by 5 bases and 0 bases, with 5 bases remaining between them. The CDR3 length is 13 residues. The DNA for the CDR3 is TGTGCCAGCAGTCCTTTAGCCAAAAACATTCAGTACTTC. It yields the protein CASSPLAKNIQYF.

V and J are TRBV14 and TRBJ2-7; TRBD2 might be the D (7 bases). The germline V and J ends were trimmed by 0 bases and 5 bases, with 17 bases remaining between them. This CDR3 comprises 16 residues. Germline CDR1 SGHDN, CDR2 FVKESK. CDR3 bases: TGTGCCAGCAGCCAAGAGTTGGTCCGGGGGGCGAACGAGCAGTACTTC. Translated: CASSQELVRGANEQYF. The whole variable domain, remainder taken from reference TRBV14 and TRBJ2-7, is EAGVTQFPSHSVIEKGQTVTLRCDPISGHDNLYWYRRVMGKEIKFLLHFVKESKQDESGMPNNRFLAERTGGTYSTLKVQPAELEDSGVYFCASSQELVRGANEQYFGPGTRLTVT.

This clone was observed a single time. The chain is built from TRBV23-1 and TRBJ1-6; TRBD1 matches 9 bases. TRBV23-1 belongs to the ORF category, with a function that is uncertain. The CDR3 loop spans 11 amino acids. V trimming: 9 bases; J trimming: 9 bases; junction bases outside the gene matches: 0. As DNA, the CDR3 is TGCGCCAGGGACAGGGGTTCACCCCTCCACTTT. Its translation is CARDRGSPLHF.

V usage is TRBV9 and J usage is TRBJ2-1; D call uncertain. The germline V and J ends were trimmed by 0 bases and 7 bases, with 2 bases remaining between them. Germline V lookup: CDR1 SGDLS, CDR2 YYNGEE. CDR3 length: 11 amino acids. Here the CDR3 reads CASSVENEQFF. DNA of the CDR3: TGTGCCAGCAGCGTAGAGAATGAGCAGTTCTTC.

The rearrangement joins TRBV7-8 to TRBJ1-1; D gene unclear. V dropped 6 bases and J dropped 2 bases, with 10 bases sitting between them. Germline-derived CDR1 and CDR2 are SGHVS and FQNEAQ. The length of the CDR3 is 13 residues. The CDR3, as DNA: TGTGCCAGCAGGCTAGGGTCCAACACTGAAGCTTTCTTT. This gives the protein CASRLGSNTEAFF. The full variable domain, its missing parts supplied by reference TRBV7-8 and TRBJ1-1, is GAGVSQSPRYKVAKRGQDVALRCDPISGHVSLFWYQQALGQGPEFLTYFQNEAQLDKSGLPSDRFFAERPEGSVSTLKIQRTQQEDSAVYLCASRLGSNTEAFFGQGTRLTVV.

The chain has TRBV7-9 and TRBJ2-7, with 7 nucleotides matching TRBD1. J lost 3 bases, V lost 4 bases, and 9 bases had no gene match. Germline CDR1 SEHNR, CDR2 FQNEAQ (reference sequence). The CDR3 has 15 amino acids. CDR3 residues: CASSSPPGQLYEQYF. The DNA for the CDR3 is TGTGCCAGCAGCTCCCCCCCGGGACAGCTCTACGAGCAGTACTTC.

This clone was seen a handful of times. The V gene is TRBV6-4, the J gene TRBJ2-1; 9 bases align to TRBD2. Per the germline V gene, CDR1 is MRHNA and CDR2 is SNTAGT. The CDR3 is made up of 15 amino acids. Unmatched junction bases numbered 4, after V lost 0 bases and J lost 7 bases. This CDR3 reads CASSDSSGGINEQFF. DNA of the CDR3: TGTGCCAGCAGTGACTCGAGCGGGGGGATAAATGAGCAGTTCTTC.

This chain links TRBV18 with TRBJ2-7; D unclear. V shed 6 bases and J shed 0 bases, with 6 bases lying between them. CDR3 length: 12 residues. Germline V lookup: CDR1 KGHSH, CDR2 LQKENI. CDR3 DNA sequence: TGTGCCAGCTCCCCAAGCTCCTACGAGCAGTACTTC. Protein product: CASSPSSYEQYF. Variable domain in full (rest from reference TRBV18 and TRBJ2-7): NAGVMQNPRHLVRRRGQEARLRCSPMKGHSHVYWYRQLPEEGLKFMVYLQKENIIDESGMPKERFSAEFPKEGPSILRIQQVVRGDSAAYFCASSPSSYEQYFGPGTRLTVT.